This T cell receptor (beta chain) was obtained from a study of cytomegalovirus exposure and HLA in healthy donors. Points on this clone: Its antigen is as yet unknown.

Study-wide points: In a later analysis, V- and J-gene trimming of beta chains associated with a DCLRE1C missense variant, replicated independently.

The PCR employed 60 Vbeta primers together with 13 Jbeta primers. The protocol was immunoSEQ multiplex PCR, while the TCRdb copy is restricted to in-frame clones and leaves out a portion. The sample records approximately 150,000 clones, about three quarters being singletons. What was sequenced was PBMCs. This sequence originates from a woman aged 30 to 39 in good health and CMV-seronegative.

The chain's CDR3 is CASSSGLSYGYTF. The CDR3 DNA reads as TGTGCCAGCAGCTCAGGACTGTCCTATGGCTACACCTTC. The chain recombines TRBV5-6 with TRBJ1-2; D not certain. The CDR3 has 13 residues. Germline V gene data show CDR1 as SGHDT and CDR2 as YYEEEE. Trimming took off 3 bases at V and 4 bases at J, with 10 bases between the two ends.